This TCR beta chain stems from a study of T-cell memory formation after mild COVID-19. MiXCR, run by TCRdb on the 5' RACE reads, gives a single entry per CDR3 protein. The sample has around 200,000 distinct CDR3 sequences, around 18% seen once. With 5 bases removed from V and 8 bases from J, the gap between germline ends came to 18 bases. The germline CDR1 and CDR2 sequences are DFQATT and SNEGSKA (reference sequence). CDR3 length: 13 residues. This chain connects TRBV20-1 to TRBJ1-2, with D perhaps TRBD1 (6 bases). The sample taken for sequencing was PBMCs or a T cell subset sorted from them (not recorded which). This receptor was identified in a man between 18 and 35 years old who had mild COVID-19 (a few samples of this study predate the infection). Cell type and time point are not known. CDR3 protein: CSAPRGAAGGYTF. As DNA, the CDR3 is TGCAGTGCTCCCCGGGGGGCCGCGGGGGGCTACACCTTC.